The clone carrying this TCR beta chain occurred a few times. Its antigen is not identified. The sample originates from a study of T cells after yellow fever vaccination. The wider study: Preparation of the low-cell-number fractions used SMART-Seq v4 Ultra Low Input.

The germline V and J ends were trimmed by 7 bases and 8 bases, with 14 bases remaining between them. The length of the CDR3 is 12 residues. The V gene's germline CDR1 is MNHEY and CDR2 SMNVEV (reference sequence). Study results and limitations: After the booster, about 95% of CD4 and about nine tenths of CD8 primary-response clones were re-detected.

Each CDR3 protein gets one entry after TCRdb re-called the 5' RACE reads with MiXCR. The sample lists about 350,000 distinct CDR3 sequences; roughly 8.4% were seen once. This TCR was sampled from a man aged 18 to 30 who received the YFV17D yellow fever vaccine. Here the sequenced sample was PBMCs, taken about 41 days after the first yellow fever vaccination. The chain joins TRBV27 to TRBJ1-2; possible D gene TRBD1, 5 bases. This CDR3 reads CASTCCGGGYTF. CDR3 DNA sequence: TGTGCCAGCACCTGCTGTGGGGGGGGCTACACCTTC.